The present T cell receptor (beta chain) was sequenced within a study of OX40 agonist ivuxolimab in advanced cancers. Comment on this clone: Its cognate antigen is unknown.

Germline loops: CDR1 SGHTA, CDR2 FQGNSA. Unmatched junction bases numbered 3, after V lost 5 bases and J lost 1 base. The CDR3 covers 15 residues. Study-level findings and limits: The work left the antigen specificity of expanded peripheral T cells undetermined. The average count of expanded clones was higher among CD8+ T cells than among CD4+.

TCRdb's table, derived via immunoSEQ multiplex PCR, lists solely in-frame clones and lacks some. The table records some 66,000 clones, more than 60% of them present only once. The chain is built from TRBV7-2 and TRBJ2-3; 10 bases match TRBD2. The sample consisted of CD4+ or CD8+ T cells sorted from blood, taken in a trial of the OX40 agonist ivuxolimab. This TCR came from an adult with an advanced solid tumor such as melanoma, head and neck, liver or kidney cancer. The CDR3: CASSIGLAGTDTQYF. The CDR3 DNA follows: TGTGCCAGCAGCATCGGACTAGCGGGCACAGATACGCAGTATTTT.